This entry lists 24 T cell receptor beta chains sequenced from one sample in a study of T cell responses to AZD1222 COVID-19 vaccine. Assay used: immunoSEQ multiplex PCR; TCRdb lists only in-frame clones, some missing. The data contain over 110,000 clones, about 93% of them singletons. The source was peripheral blood, collected on day 0 of AZD1222 vaccination. Receptors were obtained from an adult in good health.

The V gene is TRBV3-1 (or the pseudogene TRBV3-2), the J gene TRBJ2-7; no clear D. V was trimmed by 0 bases and J by 1 base, leaving 13 bases between them. The V gene's germline CDR1 is LGHDT and CDR2 YNNKEL (reference sequence). This CDR3 spans 16 amino acids. The CDR3 loop reads CASSQDQVVGSYEQYF. Here the CDR3 DNA reads TGTGCCAGCAGCCAAGATCAGGTAGTGGGTTCCTACGAGCAGTACTTC.

The gene calls are TRBV27 and TRBJ1-5; D is ambiguous. The CDR3 is made up of 13 amino acids. Trimming cost V 2 bases and J 6 bases, with 8 bases left between them. CDR1 MNHEY and CDR2 SMNVEV come from the germline V gene (reference sequence). DNA of the CDR3: TGTGCCAGCAGTTTAACATTTATTCAGCCCCAGCATTTT. Translated, it gives CASSLTFIQPQHF.

A single count supports this clone. The V call is TRBV6-5, the J call TRBJ1-2; no clear D gene. V dropped 7 bases and J dropped 6 bases, with 15 bases sitting between them. This CDR3 spans 13 amino acids. Looked up from germline, CDR1 is MNHEY and CDR2 is SVGAGI. This CDR3 reads CASTLGWANGYTF. CDR3 nucleotides: TGTGCCAGCACCCTGGGGTGGGCCAATGGCTACACCTTC.

This chain uses TRBV6-2 or TRBV6-3 with TRBJ1-2, with 7 bases lining up with TRBD1. V shed 4 bases and J 4 bases; nucleotides not matched to a gene: 6. The CDR3 spans 14 residues. Germline V gene data show CDR1 as MNHEY and CDR2 as SVGEGT. CDR3 protein: CASSSGQPPYGYTF. The CDR3 region has the DNA TGTGCCAGCAGTTCGGGACAGCCCCCCTATGGCTACACCTTC.

This chain uses TRBV5-1 with TRBJ2-6; no reliable D call. V was cut by 3 bases and J by 4 bases, with 11 bases left in between. The CDR3 is made up of 15 amino acids. The germline V gene encodes CDR1 SGHRS and CDR2 YFSETQ. DNA for the CDR3: TGCGCCAGCAGCTCTGATGGTACGGGGGCCAACGTCCTGACTTTC. Translating it yields CASSSDGTGANVLTF.

V usage is TRBV9 and J usage is TRBJ2-7; perhaps TRBD2 as D (5 bases). CDR3 size: 13 residues. V lost 0 bases, J lost 5 bases, and 9 bases lay in between. Looked up from germline, CDR1 is SGDLS and CDR2 is YYNGEE. CDR3 sequence reads: CASSVASGNEQYF. The CDR3, as DNA: TGTGCCAGCAGCGTAGCTTCCGGGAACGAGCAGTACTTC.

This clone came up a few times. The chain employs TRBV2 and TRBJ2-7, with D unresolved. Trimming removed 6 bases at V and 0 bases at J, with 6 bases between. The length of the CDR3 is 12 residues. Germline CDR1 reads SNHLY; CDR2 reads FYNNEI. In nucleotides, the CDR3 is TGTGCCAGCAGCCAGTACTCCTACGAGCAGTACTTC. This codes for CASSQYSYEQYF.

This rearrangement joins TRBV5-5 to TRBJ2-5; 10 bases are a match to TRBD1. In germline, CDR1 is SGHKS, CDR2 YYEKEE (reference sequence). The ends lost 1 base at V and 4 bases at J; junction bases unmatched: 10. The CDR3 spans 17 residues. The CDR3: CASSLYRQGAVRETQYF. DNA for the CDR3: TGTGCCAGCAGCTTGTATCGACAGGGGGCGGTTCGAGAGACCCAGTACTTC.

Only one count was recorded for this clone. The gene calls are TRBV10-3 and TRBJ1-2; D gene unclear. Trimming removed 7 bases from V and 8 bases from J, with 17 bases in between. The germline V gene has CDR1 ENHRY and CDR2 SYGVKD. This CDR3 is built from 13 residues. The CDR3 DNA reads as TGTGCCATCACTCGATCCGTGGAAGAGGGCTACACCTTC. Its protein is CAITRSVEEGYTF.

The chain recombines TRBV2 with TRBJ1-6, with 7 bases fitting TRBD1. J was trimmed by 10 bases and V by 5 bases; bases with no gene match: 8. CDR1 and CDR2 (germline): SNHLY, FYNNEI. The CDR3 is made up of 14 amino acids. The CDR3 DNA reads TGTGCCAGCAGTTCTACAGGGGCAGACTCACCCCTCCACTTT. It translates to CASSSTGADSPLHF.

The rearrangement joins TRBV6-6 to TRBJ2-6, with 8 bases matching TRBD2. CDR3 length: 16 residues. V shed 2 bases, J shed 2 bases, and the junction held 2 bases outside the gene matches. Looked up from germline, CDR1 is MNHNY and CDR2 is SVGAGI (reference sequence). The CDR3 is CASSYPGLAGANVLTF. The CDR3 region has the DNA TGTGCCAGCAGTTACCCGGGACTAGCTGGGGCCAACGTCCTGACTTTC.

This chain uses TRBV27 with TRBJ1-2; 9 bases map to TRBD1. CDR1 and CDR2 (germline): MNHEY, SMNVEV (reference sequence). The CDR3 sequence is 13 residues long. Trimming took 8 bases from V and 4 from J; bases not matched to a gene: 5. DNA for the CDR3: TGTGCCAGCTCAACGGGACAGGGCTATGGCTACACCTTC. This gives the protein CASSTGQGYGYTF.

J is TRBJ2-7 and V is TRBV5-1; 8 nucleotides line up with TRBD1. Trimming cost V 4 bases and J 4 bases; bases outside gene matches: 10. Germline lookup yields CDR1 SGHRS and CDR2 YFSETQ. The CDR3 covers 15 residues. The CDR3 reads CASSGWDRMGYEQYF. The CDR3 coding sequence is TGCGCCAGCAGCGGATGGGACAGGATGGGGTACGAGCAGTACTTC.

A note on this clone: Given the absence of the conserved phenylalanine or tryptophan at the CDR3 end, a read error is likely. No DNA is shown, since the ends of the CDR3 on it are uncertain; the CDR3 is the one TCRdb lists. J is TRBJ1-4 and V is TRBV6-5; the table's D gene call, TRBD1, was not cross checked with the DNA. CDR1 MNHEY and CDR2 SVGAGI come from the germline V gene. The CDR3 extends over 11 residues, inclusive of both ends. CDR3 region: CASSLKLGQNE.

The genes are TRBV25-1 and TRBJ1-2; 8 nucleotides agree with TRBD1. Per the germline V gene, CDR1 is MGHDK and CDR2 is SYGVNS. V lost 3 bases and J lost 4; bases outside the gene matches: 4. This CDR3 has 14 amino acids. CDR3 amino acids: CASSDDDRGYGYTF. Here the CDR3 DNA reads TGTGCCAGCAGTGATGACGACAGGGGCTATGGCTACACCTTC.

This sequence joins TRBV10-2 and TRBJ1-2; D unclear. Between the trimmed V and J ends, which lost 9 bases and 8 bases, there was a span of 13 bases. This CDR3 has 11 amino acids. Germline V gives CDR1 WSHSY, CDR2 SAAADI. CDR3 DNA: TGCGCCAGTCTCCGTGAAGGCGGCTACACCTTC. Its protein is CASLREGGYTF.

The chain combines TRBV5-4 with TRBJ2-7; D is perhaps TRBD2 (6 bases). V was clipped by 4 bases and J by 2 bases, with 16 bases between them. CDR1 is SGHNT, CDR2 YYREEE, per germline (reference sequence). The CDR3 is 15 amino acids. CDR3 in DNA: TGTGCCAGCAGCGGGTCGACTAGTCCTCCCTACGAGCAGTACTTC. The encoded protein is CASSGSTSPPYEQYF.

V usage is TRBV7-3 and J usage is TRBJ2-2; D remains unclear. The length of the CDR3 is 15 residues. From germline, CDR1 is SGHTA and CDR2 FQGTGA. Trimming removed 7 bases from V and 3 bases from J, with 15 bases in between. The CDR3 region is CASKPDNRDTGELFF. The CDR3 nucleotides read TGTGCCAGCAAACCAGACAATCGGGACACCGGGGAGCTGTTTTTT.

The J gene is TRBJ2-7, the V gene TRBV7-2; 7 nucleotides agree with TRBD2. V gave up 5 bases and J gave up 7 bases; unmatched junction bases: 20. Germline lookup yields CDR1 SGHTA and CDR2 FQGNSA. The CDR3 totals 17 residues. In DNA form, the CDR3 reads TGTGCCAGCAGCCCCCGGGACGTCGGGAGGTTCAACCATGAGCAGTACTTC. Translation: CASSPRDVGRFNHEQYF.

The chain recombines TRBV7-9 with TRBJ2-3; 9 bases map to TRBD2. The CDR3 sequence is 15 residues long. CDR1 SEHNR and CDR2 FQNEAQ come from the germline V gene (reference sequence). With V trimmed by 5 bases and J by 4 bases, 7 bases remained unmatched. CDR3 region: CASSLSSGVADTQYF. As DNA, the CDR3 is TGTGCCAGCAGCCTGTCTAGCGGGGTGGCAGATACGCAGTATTTT. The full variable domain, its missing parts supplied by reference TRBV7-9 and TRBJ2-3, is DTGVSQNPRHKITKRGQNVTFRCDPISEHNRLYWYRQTLGQGPEFLTYFQNEAQLEKSRLLSDRFSAERPKGSFSTLEIQRTEQGDSAMYLCASSLSSGVADTQYFGPGTRLTVL.

This CDR3 reads CASTTPVGLAGEETQYF. CDR3 DNA sequence: TGTGCCAGCACCACCCCGGTCGGACTAGCGGGCGAAGAGACCCAGTACTTC. V gene TRBV25-1 combines with J gene TRBJ2-5; 11 bases match TRBD2. This CDR3 spans 17 amino acids. Trimming took 7 bases from V and 3 from J; bases not matched to a gene: 13. Germline CDR1 is MGHDK and CDR2 is SYGVNS. Full variable domain (remainder filled in from reference TRBV25-1 and TRBJ2-5): EADIYQTPRYLVIGTGKKITLECSQTMGHDKMYWYQQDPGMELHLIHYSYGVNSTEKGDLSSESTVSRIRTEHFPLTLESARPSHTSQYLCASTTPVGLAGEETQYFGPGTRLLVL.

The chain combines TRBV10-1 with TRBJ2-1; the match to TRBD2 covers 9 bases. In germline, CDR1 is WNHNN, CDR2 SYGVQD (reference sequence). Trimming removed 2 bases from V and 6 bases from J; junction bases left unmatched: 5. CDR3 length equals 15 residues. The CDR3: CASSEVAGARNEQFF. CDR3 sequence (DNA): TGCGCCAGCAGTGAGGTAGCGGGGGCCCGCAATGAGCAGTTCTTC.

The V and J genes are TRBV21-1 and TRBJ1-2. TRBV21-1 is a pseudogene. This CDR3 has 11 amino acids. The CDR3 DNA sequence: TGTGCCAGCAGCACCCTCCGGGGAGACCCCTTC. Translating it yields CASSTLRGDPF.

The chain recombines TRBV7-6 with TRBJ1-1, with D possibly TRBD1 on 5 matching bases. The CDR3 runs 15 residues. Germline V CDR1 and CDR2: SGHVS, FNYEAQ. Trimming took 5 bases from V and 1 from J, leaving 14 bases between them. CDR3 sequence reads: CASSPNWGENTEAFF. CDR3 nucleotides: TGTGCCAGCAGCCCTAACTGGGGGGAGAACACTGAAGCTTTCTTT.